The clone carrying this TCR beta chain has ten or more counts. Its antigen is not identified. The data were obtained in a study of T-cell reconstitution after alpha-beta-depleted transplantation in children. Unique molecular identifiers were used in preparing the TCRbeta library. One entry per CDR3 protein results from TCRdb running MiXCR on the PCR reads. The sample lists around 120,000 distinct CDR3 sequences; 20% to 25% were seen once. Whole-study results and caveats: At the one-year point after transplant, T-cell counts and TCRbeta diversity were found to come mostly from T cells that had been newly produced. Some patients owed their high day-60 TCRbeta diversity to surviving recipient T cells and thymic progenitors. The study reportedly traced alpha-beta T cells about two months after transplant to several hundred expanded graft clones.

Germline CDR1 is MDHEN and CDR2 is SYDVKM. This CDR3 contains 16 residues. V was pared by 5 bases and J by 3 bases, with 16 bases between. This specimen consisted of PBMCs, mostly from graft donor cells, obtained 180 days after TCRalphabeta/CD19-depleted stem cell transplant. The TCR originated in a male patient aged 2-10 years who had a stem cell transplant for chronic granulomatous disease, so the T cells may come from the graft donor. The genes are TRBV28 and TRBJ1-4; D possibly corresponds to TRBD1 (5 bases). CDR3 residues: CASSRMPTASNEKLFF. The CDR3 region has the DNA TGTGCCAGCAGTCGCATGCCGACAGCCTCTAATGAAAAACTGTTTTTT.